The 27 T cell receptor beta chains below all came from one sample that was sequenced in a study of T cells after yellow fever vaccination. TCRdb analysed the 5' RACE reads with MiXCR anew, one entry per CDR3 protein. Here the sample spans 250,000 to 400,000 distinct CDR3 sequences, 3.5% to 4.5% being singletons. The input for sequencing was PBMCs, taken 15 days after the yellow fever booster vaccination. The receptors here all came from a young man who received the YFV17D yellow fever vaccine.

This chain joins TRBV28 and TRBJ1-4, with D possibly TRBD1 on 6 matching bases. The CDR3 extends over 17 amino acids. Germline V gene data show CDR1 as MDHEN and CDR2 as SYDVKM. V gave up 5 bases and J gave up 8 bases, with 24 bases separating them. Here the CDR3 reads CASSPSQGPRLGEKLFF. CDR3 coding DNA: TGTGCCAGCAGTCCTTCCCAGGGGCCCCGTTTAGGAGAAAAACTGTTTTTT.

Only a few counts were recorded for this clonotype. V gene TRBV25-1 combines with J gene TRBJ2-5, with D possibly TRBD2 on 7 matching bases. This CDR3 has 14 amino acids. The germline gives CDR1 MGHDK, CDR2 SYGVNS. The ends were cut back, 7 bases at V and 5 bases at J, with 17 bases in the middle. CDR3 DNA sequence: TGTGCCAGCAACAATTGGGGCGGGGGCGAGACCCAGTACTTC. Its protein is CASNNWGGGETQYF.

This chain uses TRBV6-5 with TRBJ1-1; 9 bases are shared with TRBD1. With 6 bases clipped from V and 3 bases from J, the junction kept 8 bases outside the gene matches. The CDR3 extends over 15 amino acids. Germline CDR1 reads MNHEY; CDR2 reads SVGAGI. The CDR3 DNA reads TGTGCCAGCAGCCTGAGGGGGACAGGGCACACTGAAGCTTTCTTT. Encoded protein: CASSLRGTGHTEAFF.

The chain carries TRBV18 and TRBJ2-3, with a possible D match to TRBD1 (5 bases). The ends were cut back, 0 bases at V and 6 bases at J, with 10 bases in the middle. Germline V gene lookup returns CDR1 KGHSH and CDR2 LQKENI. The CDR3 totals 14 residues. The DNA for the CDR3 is TGTGCCAGCTCACCACCAGGGGCGGTGGATACGCAGTATTTT. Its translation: CASSPPGAVDTQYF.

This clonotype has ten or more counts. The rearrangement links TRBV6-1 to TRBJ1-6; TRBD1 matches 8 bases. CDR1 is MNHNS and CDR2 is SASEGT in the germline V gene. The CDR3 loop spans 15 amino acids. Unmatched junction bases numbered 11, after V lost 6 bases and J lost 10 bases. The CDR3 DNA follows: TGTGCCAGCAGCCCAGGAGGCAGGGGGCGATCACCCCTCCACTTT. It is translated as CASSPGGRGRSPLHF.

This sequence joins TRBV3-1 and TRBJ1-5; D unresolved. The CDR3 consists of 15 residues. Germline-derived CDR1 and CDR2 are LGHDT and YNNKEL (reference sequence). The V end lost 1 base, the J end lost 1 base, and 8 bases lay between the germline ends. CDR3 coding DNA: TGTGCCAGCAGCCAAGGCGTTGAGAGCAATCAGCCCCAGCATTTT. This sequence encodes CASSQGVESNQPQHF. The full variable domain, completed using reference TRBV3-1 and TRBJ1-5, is DTAVSQTPKYLVTQMGNDKSIKCEQNLGHDTMYWYKQDSKKFLKIMFSYNNKELIINETVPNRFSPKSPDKAHLNLHINSLELGDSAVYFCASSQGVESNQPQHFGDGTRLSIL.

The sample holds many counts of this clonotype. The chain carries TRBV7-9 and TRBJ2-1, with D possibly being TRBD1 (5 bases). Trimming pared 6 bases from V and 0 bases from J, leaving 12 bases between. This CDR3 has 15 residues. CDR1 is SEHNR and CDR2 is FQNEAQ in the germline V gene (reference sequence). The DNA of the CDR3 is TGTGCCAGCAGTCAAGACAGAAGCTCCTACAATGAGCAGTTCTTC. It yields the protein CASSQDRSSYNEQFF.

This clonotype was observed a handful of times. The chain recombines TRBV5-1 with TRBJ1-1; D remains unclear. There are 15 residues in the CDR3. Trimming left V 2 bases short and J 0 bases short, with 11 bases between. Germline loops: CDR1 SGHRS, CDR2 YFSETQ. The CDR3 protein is CASSLIGLLNTEAFF. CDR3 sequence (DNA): TGCGCCAGCAGCTTAATAGGGTTACTGAACACTGAAGCTTTCTTT.

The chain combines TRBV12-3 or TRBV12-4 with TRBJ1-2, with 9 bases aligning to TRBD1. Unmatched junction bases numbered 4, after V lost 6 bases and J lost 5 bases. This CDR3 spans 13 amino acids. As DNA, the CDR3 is TGTGCCAGCAGGGACAGGGGCGGGTATGGCTACACCTTC. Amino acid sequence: CASRDRGGYGYTF.

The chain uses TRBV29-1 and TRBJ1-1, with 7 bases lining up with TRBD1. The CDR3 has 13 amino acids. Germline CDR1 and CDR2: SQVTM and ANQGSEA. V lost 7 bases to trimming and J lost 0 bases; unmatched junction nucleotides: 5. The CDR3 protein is CSAQGDLNTEAFF. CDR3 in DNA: TGCAGCGCCCAGGGGGATCTGAACACTGAAGCTTTCTTT.

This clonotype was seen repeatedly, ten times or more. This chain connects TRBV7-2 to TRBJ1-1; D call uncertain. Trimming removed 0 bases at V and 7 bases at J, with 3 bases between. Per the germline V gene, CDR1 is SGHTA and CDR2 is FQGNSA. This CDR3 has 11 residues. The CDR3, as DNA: TGTGCCAGCAGCTTAGCAGGTGAAGCTTTCTTT. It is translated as CASSLAGEAFF.

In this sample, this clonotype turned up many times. The CDR3 DNA is TGCGCCAGCAGCTTGGCCCTAGCGGGCACCCTAACCTACAATGAGCAGTTCTTC. Its translation is CASSLALAGTLTYNEQFF. This chain joins TRBV5-1 and TRBJ2-1; TRBD2 agrees at 8 bases. V shed 0 bases and J 2 bases; nucleotides not matched to a gene: 10. CDR1 and CDR2 (germline): SGHRS, YFSETQ. This CDR3 spans 18 amino acids.

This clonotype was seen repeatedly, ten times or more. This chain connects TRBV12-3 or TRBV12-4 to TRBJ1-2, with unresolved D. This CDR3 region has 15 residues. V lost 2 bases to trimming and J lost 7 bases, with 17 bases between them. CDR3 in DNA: TGTGCCAGCAGTTTACGCCGAGCAATCGGTCTTGGCTACACCTTC. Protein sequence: CASSLRRAIGLGYTF.

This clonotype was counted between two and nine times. CDR3 protein: CASGSARSTEAFF. CDR3 DNA sequence: TGTGCCAGCGGCTCGGCACGGAGCACTGAAGCTTTCTTT. This chain joins TRBV6-1 and TRBJ1-1; D unclear. CDR1 is MNHNS, CDR2 SASEGT, per germline. This CDR3 has 13 residues. Trimming pared 8 bases from V and 4 bases from J, leaving 14 bases between.

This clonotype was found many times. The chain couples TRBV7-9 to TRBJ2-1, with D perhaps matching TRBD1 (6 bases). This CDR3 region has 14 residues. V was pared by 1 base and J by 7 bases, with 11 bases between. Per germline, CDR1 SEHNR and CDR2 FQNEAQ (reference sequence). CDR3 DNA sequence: TGTGCCAGCAGCTTAGTGGGGGCTGGAAATGAGCAGTTCTTC. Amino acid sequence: CASSLVGAGNEQFF.

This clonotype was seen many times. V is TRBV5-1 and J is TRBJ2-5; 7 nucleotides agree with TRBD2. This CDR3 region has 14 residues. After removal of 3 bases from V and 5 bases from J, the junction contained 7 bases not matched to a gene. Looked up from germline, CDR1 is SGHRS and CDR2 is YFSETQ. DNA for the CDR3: TGCGCCAGCAGCTCGAAAGACGGGAGGGAGACCCAGTACTTC. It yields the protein CASSSKDGRETQYF. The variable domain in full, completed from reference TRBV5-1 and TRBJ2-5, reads KAGVTQTPRYLIKTRGQQVTLSCSPISGHRSVSWYQQTPGQGLQFLFEYFSETQRNKGNFPGRFSGRQFSNSRSEMNVSTLELGDSALYLCASSSKDGRETQYFGPGTRLLVL.

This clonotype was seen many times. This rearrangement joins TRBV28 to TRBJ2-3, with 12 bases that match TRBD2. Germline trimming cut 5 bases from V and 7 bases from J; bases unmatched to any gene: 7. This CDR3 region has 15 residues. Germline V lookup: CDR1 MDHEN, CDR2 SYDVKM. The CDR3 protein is CASSTPTSGGYTQYF. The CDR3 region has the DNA TGTGCCAGCAGTACTCCGACTAGCGGGGGATATACGCAGTATTTT.

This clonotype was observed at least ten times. Here the CDR3 reads CASSLGALADEQFF. CDR3 DNA sequence: TGTGCCAGCAGCTTAGGGGCACTAGCGGATGAGCAGTTCTTC. The chain combines TRBV7-9 with TRBJ2-1; TRBD2 aligns across 8 bases. CDR3 length: 14 amino acids. V lost 1 base, J lost 8 bases, and 4 bases stayed unmatched. Germline V lookup: CDR1 SEHNR, CDR2 FQNEAQ (reference sequence).

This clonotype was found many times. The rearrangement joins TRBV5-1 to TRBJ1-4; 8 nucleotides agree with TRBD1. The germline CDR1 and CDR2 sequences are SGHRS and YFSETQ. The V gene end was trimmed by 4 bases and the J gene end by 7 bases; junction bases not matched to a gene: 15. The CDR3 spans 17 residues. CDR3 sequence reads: CASSPGQGGRSREKLFF. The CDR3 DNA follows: TGCGCCAGCAGCCCAGGACAGGGAGGGCGTAGTCGTGAAAAACTGTTTTTT.

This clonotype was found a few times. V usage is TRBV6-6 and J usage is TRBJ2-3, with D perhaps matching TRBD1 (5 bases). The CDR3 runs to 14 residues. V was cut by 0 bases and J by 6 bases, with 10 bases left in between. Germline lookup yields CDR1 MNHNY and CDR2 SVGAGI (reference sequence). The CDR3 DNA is TGTGCCAGCAGTTACTCAACGGACATCGATACGCAGTATTTT. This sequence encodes CASSYSTDIDTQYF.

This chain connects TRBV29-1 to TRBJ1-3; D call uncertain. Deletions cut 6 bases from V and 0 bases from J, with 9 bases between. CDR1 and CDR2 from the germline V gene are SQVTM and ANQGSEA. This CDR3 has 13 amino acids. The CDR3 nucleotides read TGCAGCGTAAACTCCCGCTCTGGAAACACCATATATTTT. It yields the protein CSVNSRSGNTIYF.

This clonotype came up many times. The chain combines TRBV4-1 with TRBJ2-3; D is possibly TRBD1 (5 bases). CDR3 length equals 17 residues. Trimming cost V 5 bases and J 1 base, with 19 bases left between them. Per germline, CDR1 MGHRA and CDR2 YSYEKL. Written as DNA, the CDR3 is TGCGCCAGCAGCATCAGAAGTCAGGGTATAGGCACAGATACGCAGTATTTT. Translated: CASSIRSQGIGTDTQYF.

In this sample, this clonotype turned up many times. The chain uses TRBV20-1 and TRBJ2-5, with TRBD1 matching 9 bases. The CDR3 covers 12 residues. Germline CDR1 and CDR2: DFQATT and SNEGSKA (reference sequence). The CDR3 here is CSTTGGIETQYF. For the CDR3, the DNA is TGCAGCACAACAGGGGGCATAGAGACCCAGTACTTC.

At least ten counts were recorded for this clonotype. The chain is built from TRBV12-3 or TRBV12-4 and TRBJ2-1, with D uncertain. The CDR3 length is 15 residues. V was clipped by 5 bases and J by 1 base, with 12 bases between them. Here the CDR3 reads CASSPRTVSYNEQFF. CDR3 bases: TGTGCCAGCAGTCCTCGGACCGTTTCCTACAATGAGCAGTTCTTC.

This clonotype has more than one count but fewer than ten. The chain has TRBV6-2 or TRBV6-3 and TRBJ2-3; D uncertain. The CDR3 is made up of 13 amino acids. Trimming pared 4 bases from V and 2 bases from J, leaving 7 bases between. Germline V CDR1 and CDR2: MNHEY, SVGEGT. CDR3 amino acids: CASSFVYTDTQYF. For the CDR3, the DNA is TGTGCCAGCAGTTTCGTCTACACAGATACGCAGTATTTT.

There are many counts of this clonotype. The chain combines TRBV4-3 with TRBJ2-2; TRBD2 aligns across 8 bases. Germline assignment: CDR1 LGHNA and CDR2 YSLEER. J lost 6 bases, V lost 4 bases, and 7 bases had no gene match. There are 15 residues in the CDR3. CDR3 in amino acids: CASSLTAGGSGELFF. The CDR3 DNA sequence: TGCGCCAGCAGCCTGACGGCGGGGGGTTCCGGGGAGCTGTTTTTT.

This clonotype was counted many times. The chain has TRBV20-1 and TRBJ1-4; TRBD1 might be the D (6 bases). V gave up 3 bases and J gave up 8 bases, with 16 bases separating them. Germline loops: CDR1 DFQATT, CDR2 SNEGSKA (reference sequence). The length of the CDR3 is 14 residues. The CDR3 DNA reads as TGCAGTGCTAGCCTAACAGGGACGAGGGAAAAACTGTTTTTT. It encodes CSASLTGTREKLFF.